Detailed here is one TCR beta chain. What it recognizes is unknown. The data were obtained in a study of cytomegalovirus exposure and HLA in healthy donors. Study-wide results and caveats: The classifier, whose performance was assessed in both the original and validation cohorts, reportedly diagnosed cytomegalovirus status with high specificity and sensitivity. Over 150 TCR beta chains were listed as cytomegalovirus-associated. One later analysis, an examination of the 120 validation repertoires, found that first-cohort TCR clusters tended to co-occur in them.

Germline CDR1 is MNHNS and CDR2 is SASEGT. The CDR3 runs 14 residues. Trimming at V came to 3 bases and at J to 14 bases, leaving 10 bases not matched to a gene. Sequenced by immunoSEQ multiplex PCR; TCRdb stores in-frame clones only, minus some. Among 70,000 or so clones listed, 94% were seen once. The receptor was isolated from a woman aged 18-29 years in good health and CMV-seropositive. V and J are TRBV6-1 and TRBJ1-6, with 7 nucleotides matching TRBD1. Sequenced sample: PBMCs. CDR3 sequence: CASSDRGIYPTLHF. CDR3 bases: TGTGCCAGCAGTGACAGGGGGATTTATCCCACCCTCCACTTT.